The text below deals with one TCR beta chain. This sample is drawn from a study of blood T cell repertoires in COVID-19. Study-level information: T cells, B-cell-depleted T cells, or PBMCs supplied cDNA or gDNA.

Per the original methods: Estimated nucleated cell counts came from reference gene primer amplification. Sequencing was performed with immunoSEQ multiplex PCR; in TCRdb, only in-frame clones are kept and a portion is missing. Clone size and V and J calls were adopted from that table, with D and trimming inferred from the DNA. The repertoire includes 360,000 or so clones, just under 90% of them detected once, and about 1.7% sits in the top ten. CDR3 length: 16 amino acids. Germline V CDR1 and CDR2: SGHVS, FQNEAQ. V was clipped by 10 bases and J by 1 base, with 22 bases between them. The receptor was derived from a woman aged 25 to 45 who had recovered from COVID-19. The sample comprised PBMCs or T cells enriched from blood (not recorded which). The chain is built from TRBV7-8 and TRBJ1-1; D gene ambiguous. The CDR3 DNA reads as TGTGCCACACGCCGTGCCCGGGTTGATCGGAACACTGAAGCTTTCTTT. Translating gives CATRRARVDRNTEAFF.